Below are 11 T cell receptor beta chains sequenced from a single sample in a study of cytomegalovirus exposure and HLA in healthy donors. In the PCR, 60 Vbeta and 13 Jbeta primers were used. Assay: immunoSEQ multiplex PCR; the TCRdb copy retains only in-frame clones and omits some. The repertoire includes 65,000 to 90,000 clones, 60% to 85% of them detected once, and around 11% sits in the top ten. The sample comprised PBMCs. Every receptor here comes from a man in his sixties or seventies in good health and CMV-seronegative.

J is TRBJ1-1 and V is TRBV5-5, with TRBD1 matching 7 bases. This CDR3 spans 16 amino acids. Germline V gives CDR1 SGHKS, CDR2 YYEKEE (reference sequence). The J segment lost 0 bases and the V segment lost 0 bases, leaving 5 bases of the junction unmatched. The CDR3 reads CASSLVAGQMNTEAFF. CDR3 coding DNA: TGTGCCAGCAGCTTGGTGGCGGGACAGATGAACACTGAAGCTTTCTTT.

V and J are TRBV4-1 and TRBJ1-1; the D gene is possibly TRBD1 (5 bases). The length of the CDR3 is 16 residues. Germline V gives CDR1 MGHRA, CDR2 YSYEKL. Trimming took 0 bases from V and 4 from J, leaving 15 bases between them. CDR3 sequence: CASSQDPRVGGTEAFF. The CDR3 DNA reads TGCGCCAGCAGCCAAGATCCCAGAGTGGGGGGCACTGAAGCTTTCTTT.

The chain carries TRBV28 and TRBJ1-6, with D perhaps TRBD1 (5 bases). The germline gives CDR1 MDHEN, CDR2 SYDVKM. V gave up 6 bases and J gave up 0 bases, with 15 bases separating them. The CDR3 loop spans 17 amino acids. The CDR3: CASSTTWGGSYNSPLHF. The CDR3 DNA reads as TGTGCCAGCAGCACGACCTGGGGGGGCTCCTATAATTCACCCCTCCACTTT.

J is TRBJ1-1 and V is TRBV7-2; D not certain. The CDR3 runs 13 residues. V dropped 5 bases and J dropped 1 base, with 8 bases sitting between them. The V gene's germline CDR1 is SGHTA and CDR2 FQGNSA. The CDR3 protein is CASSDRWNTEAFF. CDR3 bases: TGTGCCAGCAGCGATAGATGGAACACTGAAGCTTTCTTT.

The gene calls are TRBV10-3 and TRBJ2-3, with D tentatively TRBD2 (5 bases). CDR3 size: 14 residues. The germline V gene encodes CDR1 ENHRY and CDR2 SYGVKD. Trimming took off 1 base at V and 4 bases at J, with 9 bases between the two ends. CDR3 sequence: CAISELGSADTQYF. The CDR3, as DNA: TGTGCCATCAGTGAGTTGGGGAGCGCAGATACGCAGTATTTT.

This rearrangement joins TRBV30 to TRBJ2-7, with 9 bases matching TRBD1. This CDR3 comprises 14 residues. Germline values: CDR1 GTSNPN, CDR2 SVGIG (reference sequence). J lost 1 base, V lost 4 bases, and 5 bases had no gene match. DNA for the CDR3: TGTGCCTGGAATAGGGACAGGGTTTCCTACGAGCAGTACTTC. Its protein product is CAWNRDRVSYEQYF.

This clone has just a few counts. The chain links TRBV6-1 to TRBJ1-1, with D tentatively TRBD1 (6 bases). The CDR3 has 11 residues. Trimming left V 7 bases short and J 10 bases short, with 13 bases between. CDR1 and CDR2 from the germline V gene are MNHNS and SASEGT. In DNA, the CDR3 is TGTGCCAGCAACAGGGAAGGGCGAGCTTTCTTT. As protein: CASNREGRAFF.

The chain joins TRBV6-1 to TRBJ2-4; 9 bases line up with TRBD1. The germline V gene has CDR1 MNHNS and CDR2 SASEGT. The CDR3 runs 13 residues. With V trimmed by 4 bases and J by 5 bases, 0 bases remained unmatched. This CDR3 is CASSGQGENIQYF. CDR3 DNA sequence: TGTGCCAGCAGTGGACAGGGGGAAAACATTCAGTACTTC.

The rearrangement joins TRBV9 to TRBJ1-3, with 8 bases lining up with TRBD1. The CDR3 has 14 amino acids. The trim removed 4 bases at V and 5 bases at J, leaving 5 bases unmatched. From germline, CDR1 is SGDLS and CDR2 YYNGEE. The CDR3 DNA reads TGTGCCAGCAGCTTCGGACAGGGCCGAAACACCATATATTTT. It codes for CASSFGQGRNTIYF.

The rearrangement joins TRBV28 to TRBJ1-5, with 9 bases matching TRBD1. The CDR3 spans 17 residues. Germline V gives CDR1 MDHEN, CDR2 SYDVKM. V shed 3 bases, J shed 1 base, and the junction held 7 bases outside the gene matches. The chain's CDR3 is CASSLEFGQGSNQPQHF. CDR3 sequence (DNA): TGTGCCAGCAGTTTGGAGTTTGGACAGGGGAGCAATCAGCCCCAGCATTTT.

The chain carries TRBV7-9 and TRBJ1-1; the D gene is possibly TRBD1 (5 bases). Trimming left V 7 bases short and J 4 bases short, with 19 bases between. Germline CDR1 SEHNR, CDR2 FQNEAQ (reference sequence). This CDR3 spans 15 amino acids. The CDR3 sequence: CASTPVGGEGTEAFF. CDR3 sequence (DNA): TGTGCCAGCACTCCCGTGGGGGGAGAGGGCACTGAAGCTTTCTTT.